The present entry profiles one T cell receptor beta chain with its context. The data are from a study of shared clonotypes between healthy human individuals. Sequenced by immunoSEQ multiplex PCR; TCRdb stores in-frame clones only, minus some. The table shows a few hundred thousand clones, with around 96% occurring only once. The V end lost 4 bases, the J end lost 1 base, and 9 bases lay between the germline ends. This CDR3 comprises 14 residues. Germline assignment: CDR1 WNHNN and CDR2 SYGVQD (reference sequence). The sequence was obtained from a man under 40 in good health. Sequenced: memory CD8+ T cells sorted from blood. Described subset: CD45RO+ cells pooled with CCR7-negative TemRA cells. The chain joins TRBV10-1 to TRBJ2-3, with a tentative D call TRBD1 (6 bases). CDR3 loop: CASSGNRGTDTQYF. As DNA, the CDR3 is TGCGCCAGCAGTGGAAACAGGGGCACAGATACGCAGTATTTT.